The T cell receptor beta chain described here comes from a study of blood T cell repertoires in COVID-19. Overall study context: The United States, Italy and Spain supplied acute and convalescent COVID-19 samples. In each case, the material was cDNA or gDNA derived from T cells, B-cell-depleted T cells, or PBMCs.

With 1 base removed from V and 5 bases from J, the gap between germline ends came to 11 bases. This CDR3 comprises 14 residues. Germline V gene lookup returns CDR1 LGHNA and CDR2 YSLEER. Per the original methods: Scientists estimated how many nucleated cells there were by amplifying reference gene primers. Method: immunoSEQ multiplex PCR; TCRdb's copy keeps in-frame clones and lacks some. V and J calls and clone size are those listed in that table; D and trimming were worked out from the DNA. The data contain about 260,000 clones, 83% of them seen just once; the ten biggest clones take up 8.5% to 9.5%.

This sequence was found in a woman between 45 and 60 years old who had recovered from COVID-19. The sequencing input was peripheral blood. This chain joins TRBV4-3 and TRBJ1-2; maybe TRBD1 (6 bases). The CDR3 DNA is TGCGCCAGCAGCCAAGCCTACAGGGAGTATGGCTACACCTTC. Translation: CASSQAYREYGYTF.